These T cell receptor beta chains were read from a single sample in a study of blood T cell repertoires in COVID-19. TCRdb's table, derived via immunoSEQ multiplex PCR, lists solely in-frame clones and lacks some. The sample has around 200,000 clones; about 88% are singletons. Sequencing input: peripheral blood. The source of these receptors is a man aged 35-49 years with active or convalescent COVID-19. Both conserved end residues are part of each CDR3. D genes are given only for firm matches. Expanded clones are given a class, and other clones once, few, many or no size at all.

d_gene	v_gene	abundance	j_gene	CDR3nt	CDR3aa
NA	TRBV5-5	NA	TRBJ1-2	TGTGCCAGTGGGACTGCGCCTAACTATGGCTACACCTTC	CASGTAPNYGYTF
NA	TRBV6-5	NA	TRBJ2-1	TGTGCCAGCAGCGGTCCCGGGACATTGTACAATGAGCAGTTCTTC	CASSGPGTLYNEQFF
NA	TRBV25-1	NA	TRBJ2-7	TGTGCCAGCAGTGCGACAGGACACGAGCAGTACTTC	CASSATGHEQYF
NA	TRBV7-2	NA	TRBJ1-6	TGTGCCAGCAGCTTAGTGAACAGAAATTCACCCCTCCACTTT	CASSLVNRNSPLHF
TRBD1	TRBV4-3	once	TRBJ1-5	TGCGCCAGCAGCCAAGAGATGGGACAGGGACATCAGCCCCAGCATTTT	CASSQEMGQGHQPQHF
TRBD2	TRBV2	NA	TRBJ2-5	TGTGCCAGCAGTTACGGGACTAGCGGGGGTCGGGAGACCCAGTACTTC	CASSYGTSGGRETQYF
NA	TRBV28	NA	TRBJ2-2	TGTGCCAGCAGTTTAAGCAGGGCCCCGGAGCTGTTTTTT	CASSLSRAPELFF
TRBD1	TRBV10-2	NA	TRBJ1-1	TGCGCCAGCACCCAGGACAGGGGAGCGCGAGCTTTCTTT	CASTQDRGARAFF
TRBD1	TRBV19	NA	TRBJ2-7	TGTGCCAGTAGTCCCGGGACAGGAGGCTACGAGCAGTACTTC	CASSPGTGGYEQYF
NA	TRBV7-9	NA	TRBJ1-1	TGTGCCAGCAGCTTAGGACAGACGAACACTGAAGCTTTCTTT	CASSLGQTNTEAFF
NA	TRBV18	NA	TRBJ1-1	TGTGCCAGCTCCTGGGACACCAACACTGAAGCTTTCTTT	CASSWDTNTEAFF
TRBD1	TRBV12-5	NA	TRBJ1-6	TGTGCTAGTGGCAACCTACTCCGGGACAGGGATCATTCACCCCTCCACTTT	CASGNLLRDRDHSPLHF
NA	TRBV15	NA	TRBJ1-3	TGTGCCACCAGCAGAGGACGGCCGGGGGCTGGAAACACCATATATTTT	CATSRGRPGAGNTIYF
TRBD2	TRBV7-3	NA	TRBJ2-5	TGTGCCAGCAGCTCAGACCCTACTAGCGGTAGACAAGAGACCCAGTACTTC	CASSSDPTSGRQETQYF
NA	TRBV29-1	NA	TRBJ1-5	TGCAGCGTTGAACAGGGCTGGGGTCAGCCCCAGCATTTT	CSVEQGWGQPQHF
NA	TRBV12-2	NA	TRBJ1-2	TGTGCAAGTCGCTGGGAGGGACGGGGCTACACCTTC	CASRWEGRGYTF
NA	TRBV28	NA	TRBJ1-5	TGTGCCAGCAGCCGTCCGGGGGGGCAGCCCCAGCATTTT	CASSRPGGQPQHF
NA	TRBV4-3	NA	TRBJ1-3	TGCGCCAGCAGCCAAGTACTGTCTAACAGAGGAAACACCATATATTTT	CASSQVLSNRGNTIYF
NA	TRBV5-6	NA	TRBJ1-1	TGTGCCAGCAGCTTGGCCAGGGATCAGGAAGCTTTCTTT	CASSLARDQEAFF
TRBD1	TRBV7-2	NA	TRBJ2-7	TGTGCCAGCAGCTTACCGGGACAGGGAGCCTACGAGCAGTACTTC	CASSLPGQGAYEQYF
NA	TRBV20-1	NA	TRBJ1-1	TGCAGTGCTAGTCCCCCACACATAATGAACACTGAAGCTTTCTTT	CSASPPHIMNTEAFF
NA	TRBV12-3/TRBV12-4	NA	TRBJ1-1	TGTGCCAGCAGTTCAGGCACTGAAGCTTTCTTT	CASSSGTEAFF
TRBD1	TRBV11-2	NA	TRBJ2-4	TGTGCCAGCAGCAATTATGGGACAGGGCGTTTCGACATTCAGTACTTC	CASSNYGTGRFDIQYF
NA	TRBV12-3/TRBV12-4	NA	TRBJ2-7	TGTGCCAGCGGGTTGGAGGGCTACGAGCAGTACTTC	CASGLEGYEQYF
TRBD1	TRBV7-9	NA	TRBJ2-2	TGTGCCAGCAGCACAGGGGCGCCCACCGGGGAGCTGTTTTTT	CASSTGAPTGELFF
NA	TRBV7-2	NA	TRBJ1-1	TGTGCCAGCAGCTTAGCGGTGATGGCGGACACTGAAGCTTTCTTT	CASSLAVMADTEAFF
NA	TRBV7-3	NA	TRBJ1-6	TGTGCCAGCAGCTTAAATACAGTTTCACCCCTCCACTTT	CASSLNTVSPLHF
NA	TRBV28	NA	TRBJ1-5	TGTGCCAGCAGTTTTGGACAGACTCAGCCCCAGCATTTT	CASSFGQTQPQHF
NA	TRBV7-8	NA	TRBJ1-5	TGTGCCAGCAGCTTAGAGTCGGGGTTCCAGCCCCAGCATTTT	CASSLESGFQPQHF
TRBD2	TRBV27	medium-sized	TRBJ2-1	TGTGCCAGCAGTTCGCTAGCGGGGGGGGGAAATGAGCAGTTCTTC	CASSSLAGGGNEQFF
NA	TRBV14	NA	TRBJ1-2	TGTGCCAGCAGCCGCGGGCAGGGGAACTATGGCTACACCTTC	CASSRGQGNYGYTF
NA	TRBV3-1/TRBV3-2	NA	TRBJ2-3	TGTGCCAGCAGCCAAGAAAGTGGAGACACGCAGTATTTT	CASSQESGDTQYF
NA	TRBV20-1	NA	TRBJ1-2	TGCAGTGCTAGAACCGGCTATGGCTACACCTTC	CSARTGYGYTF
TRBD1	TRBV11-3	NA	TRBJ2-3	TGTGCCAGCAGCGCGCCGGGACAGGGGACAGATACGCAGTATTTT	CASSAPGQGTDTQYF
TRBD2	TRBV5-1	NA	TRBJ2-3	TGCGCCAGCAGCTTGGAGACTAGCGGGGGCACAGATACGCAGTATTTT	CASSLETSGGTDTQYF
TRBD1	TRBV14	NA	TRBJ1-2	TGTGCCAGCAGCCAAGACAGGGGGCCCTCTGGCTACACCTTC	CASSQDRGPSGYTF
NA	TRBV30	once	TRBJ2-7	TGTGCCTGGAGTGTACCTAGTAGTGTCAGCTACGAGCAGTACTTC	CAWSVPSSVSYEQYF
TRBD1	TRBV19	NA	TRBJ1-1	TGTGCCAGCCAGCCGGGACAGGGCTATCGGAACACTGAAGCTTTCTTT	CASQPGQGYRNTEAFF
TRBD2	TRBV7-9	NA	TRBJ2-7	TGTGCCAGCAGCTTAGTTGGGAGGGCTCTGCAGTACTTC	CASSLVGRALQYF
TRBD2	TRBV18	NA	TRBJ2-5	TGTGCCAGCTCAGTGCGAGCGGGGGGGCGCCAAGAGACCCAGTACTTC	CASSVRAGGRQETQYF
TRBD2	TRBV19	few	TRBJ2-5	TGTGCCAGTAGTCCGCTTTCATCGGGGGGAATGGAGACCCAGTACTTC	CASSPLSSGGMETQYF
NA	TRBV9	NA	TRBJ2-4	TGTGCCAGCGGAGGGTTCGGAAACATTCAGTACTTC	CASGGFGNIQYF
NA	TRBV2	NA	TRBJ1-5	TGTGCCAGCAGCGCCAGGGGAAGCCAGCCCCAGCATTTT	CASSARGSQPQHF
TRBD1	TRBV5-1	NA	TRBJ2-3	TGCGCCAGCAGCCCCACAGGGGGCGCAGGAACGCAGTATTTT	CASSPTGGAGTQYF
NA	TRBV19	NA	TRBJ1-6	TGTGCCAGTAGGACAGGCTATTCACCCCTCCACTTT	CASRTGYSPLHF
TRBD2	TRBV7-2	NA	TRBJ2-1	TGTGCCAGCAGCTTATTGACGGGACTAGCGGGGGGGCACAATGAGCAGTTCTTC	CASSLLTGLAGGHNEQFF
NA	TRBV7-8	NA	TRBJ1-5	TGTGCCAGCGGCGGGGCAGCAGCAAATCAGCCCCAGCATTTT	CASGGAAANQPQHF
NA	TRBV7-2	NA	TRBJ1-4	TGTGCCAGCAGCTTACTTCGGGGGGCCGATGAAAAACTGTTTTTT	CASSLLRGADEKLFF
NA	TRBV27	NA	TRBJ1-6	TGTGCCAGCAGTTTCAGGGAGGATAATTCACCCCTCCACTTT	CASSFREDNSPLHF
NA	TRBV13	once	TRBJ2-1	TGTGCCAGCAGCTTGGGCGGGGCTTTCAGAGAGCAGTTCTTC	CASSLGGAFREQFF
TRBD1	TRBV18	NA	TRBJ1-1	TGTGCCAGCTCCCCTTTAGAGGGGGCGCAGGTGAACACTGAAGCTTTCTTT	CASSPLEGAQVNTEAFF
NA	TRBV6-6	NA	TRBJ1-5	TGTGCCAGCAGCCTCGAGGCAAGGAATCAGCCCCAGCATTTT	CASSLEARNQPQHF
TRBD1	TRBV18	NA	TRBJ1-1	TGTGCCAGCTCACCACAGGGGGCGCCGGCTTTGAATGCTTTCTTT	CASSPQGAPALNAFF